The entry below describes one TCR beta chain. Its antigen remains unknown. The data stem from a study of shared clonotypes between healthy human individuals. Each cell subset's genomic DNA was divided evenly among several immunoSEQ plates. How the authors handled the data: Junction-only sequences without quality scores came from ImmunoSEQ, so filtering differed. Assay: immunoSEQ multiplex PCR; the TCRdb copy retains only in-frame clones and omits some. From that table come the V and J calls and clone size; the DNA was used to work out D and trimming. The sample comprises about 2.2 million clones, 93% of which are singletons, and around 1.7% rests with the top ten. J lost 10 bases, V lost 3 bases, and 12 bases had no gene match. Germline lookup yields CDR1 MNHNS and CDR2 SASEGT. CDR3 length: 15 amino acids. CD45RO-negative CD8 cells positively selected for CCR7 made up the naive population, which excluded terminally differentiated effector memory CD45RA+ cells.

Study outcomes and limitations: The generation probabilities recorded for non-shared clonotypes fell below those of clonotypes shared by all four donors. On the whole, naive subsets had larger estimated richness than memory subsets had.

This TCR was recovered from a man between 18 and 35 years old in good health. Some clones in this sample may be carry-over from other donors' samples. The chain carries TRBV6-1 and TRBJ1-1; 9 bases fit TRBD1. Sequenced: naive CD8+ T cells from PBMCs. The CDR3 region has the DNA TGTGCCAGCAGTGACGTCCGGGACAGGGCGTTCGGAGCTTTCTTT. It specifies CASSDVRDRAFGAFF.